One sample yielded the 29 T cell receptor beta chains listed below, sequenced in a study of cytomegalovirus exposure and HLA in healthy donors. TCRdb's table, derived via immunoSEQ multiplex PCR, lists solely in-frame clones and lacks some. This table holds some 200,000 clones, approximately 86% found once. Input material: PBMCs. The source of these receptors is a man aged 25 to 40 in good health and CMV-seropositive.

At least ten counts were recorded for this clone. V usage is TRBV2 and J usage is TRBJ1-2; D is perhaps TRBD1 (5 bases). Germline lookup yields CDR1 SNHLY and CDR2 FYNNEI. This CDR3 is 13 amino acids long. Deletions cut 4 bases from V and 6 bases from J, with 12 bases between. The CDR3 nucleotides are TGTGCCAGCAGTGTCAGGGCTGGTCATGGCTACACCTTC. The encoded protein is CASSVRAGHGYTF. The variable domain in full, completed from reference TRBV2 and TRBJ1-2, reads EPEVTQTPSHQVTQMGQEVILRCVPISNHLYFYWYRQILGQKVEFLVSFYNNEISEKSEIFDDQFSVERPDGSNFTLKIRSTKLEDSAMYFCASSVRAGHGYTFGSGTRLTVV.

V gene TRBV5-1 combines with J gene TRBJ1-5; D is perhaps TRBD1 (5 bases). V lost 2 bases to trimming and J lost 6 bases, with 21 bases between them. Germline CDR1 reads SGHRS; CDR2 reads YFSETQ. This CDR3 has 17 amino acids. CDR3 DNA: TGCGCCAGCAGCTTATACCCGGGACCCGGGGCGGCTCAGCCCCAGCATTTT. It is translated as CASSLYPGPGAAQPQHF.

The count of this clone is one. The chain combines TRBV28 with TRBJ2-2; weak D call: TRBD1 (6 bases). The length of the CDR3 is 15 residues. Germline V lookup: CDR1 MDHEN, CDR2 SYDVKM. V gave up 7 bases and J gave up 3 bases, with 15 bases separating them. The CDR3 is CASISGDTHTGELFF. Written as DNA, the CDR3 is TGTGCCAGCATCTCAGGGGATACCCACACCGGGGAGCTGTTTTTT. The full variable domain, in which reference TRBV28 and TRBJ2-2 provide the parts outside the CDR3, is DVKVTQSSRYLVKRTGEKVFLECVQDMDHENMFWYRQDPGLGLRLIYFSYDVKMKEKGDIPEGYSVSREKKERFSLILESASTNQTSMYLCASISGDTHTGELFFGEGSRLTVL.

This rearrangement joins TRBV6-4 to TRBJ2-1; 7 nucleotides match TRBD2. This CDR3 has 15 residues. With V trimmed by 0 bases and J by 2 bases, 1 base remained unmatched. Germline CDR1 reads MRHNA; CDR2 reads SNTAGT. CDR3 protein: CASSDSGGAYNEQFF. The CDR3 DNA sequence: TGTGCCAGCAGTGACTCGGGGGGGGCCTACAATGAGCAGTTCTTC.

This rearrangement joins TRBV15 to TRBJ1-6, with TRBD1 identical over 7 bases. There are 13 residues in the CDR3. With V trimmed by 6 bases and J by 4 bases, 0 bases remained unmatched. Germline V lookup: CDR1 LNHNV, CDR2 YYDKDF (reference sequence). For the CDR3, the DNA is TGTGCCACCAGGACAGGGTATAATTCACCCCTCCACTTT. Protein sequence: CATRTGYNSPLHF.

This clone was detected once. CDR3 amino acids: CASSLTSGRYEQYF. The CDR3 nucleotides read TGTGCCAGCAGCTTAACTAGCGGGAGATACGAGCAGTACTTC. This chain joins TRBV11-2 and TRBJ2-7; 11 nucleotides match TRBD2. Trimming at V came to 2 bases and at J to 4 bases, leaving 1 base not matched to a gene. The CDR3 extends over 14 amino acids. Germline assignment: CDR1 SGHAT and CDR2 FQNNGV.

The chain combines TRBV7-6 with TRBJ1-2; unclear D gene. The germline V gene has CDR1 SGHVS and CDR2 FNYEAQ. The CDR3 extends over 13 amino acids. The germline V and J ends were trimmed by 4 bases and 7 bases, with 13 bases remaining between them. Written as DNA, the CDR3 is TGTGCCAGCAGCTCCGTTGCACAAGGTGGCTACACCTTC. This sequence encodes CASSSVAQGGYTF. The whole variable domain, remainder taken from reference TRBV7-6 and TRBJ1-2, is GAGVSQSPRYKVTKRGQDVALRCDPISGHVSLYWYRQALGQGPEFLTYFNYEAQQDKSGLPNDRFSAERPEGSISTLTIQRTEQRDSAMYRCASSSVAQGGYTFGSGTRLTVV.

The chain carries TRBV5-8 and TRBJ2-2; 7 positions agree with TRBD2. V was pared by 2 bases and J by 3 bases, with 10 bases of the junction left unmatched. The CDR3 covers 17 residues. Germline V lookup: CDR1 SGHTS, CDR2 YDEGEE. The CDR3 nucleotides are TGTGCCAGCAGCTTCCCATTTGCGGGGGTGGACACCGGGGAGCTGTTTTTT. Its protein product is CASSFPFAGVDTGELFF.

On this clone itself: The sample carries other DNA sequences with the same CDR3. The chain employs TRBV7-2 and TRBJ1-5; unclear D gene. Between the trimmed V and J ends, which lost 5 bases and 0 bases, there was a span of 11 bases. Germline lookup yields CDR1 SGHTA and CDR2 FQGNSA. There are 15 residues in the CDR3. The CDR3 loop is CASSPGGSSNQPQHF. DNA of the CDR3: TGTGCCAGCAGCCCCGGCGGATCTAGCAATCAGCCCCAGCATTTT. The full variable domain, with the rest looked up from reference TRBV7-2 and TRBJ1-5, is GAGVSQSPSNKVTEKGKDVELRCDPISGHTALYWYRQSLGQGLEFLIYFQGNSAPDKSGLPSDRFSAERTGGSVSTLTIQRTQQEDSAVYLCASSPGGSSNQPQHFGDGTRLSIL.

V and J are TRBV11-2 and TRBJ1-5; no clear D. The CDR3 consists of 13 residues. Looked up from germline, CDR1 is SGHAT and CDR2 is FQNNGV. The ends were cut back, 1 base at V and 5 bases at J, with 6 bases in the middle. The DNA for the CDR3 is TGTGCCAGCAGCTTAGGCGGTGATCAGCCCCAGCATTTT. Its translation is CASSLGGDQPQHF.

DNA of the CDR3: TGCGCCAGCAGCTTGGGGTTGGAAGCGCCTGTGGGGACCCAGTACTTC. It specifies CASSLGLEAPVGTQYF. J is TRBJ2-5 and V is TRBV5-1; D uncertain. Germline CDR1 reads SGHRS; CDR2 reads YFSETQ. There are 16 residues in the CDR3. The V gene lost 0 bases and the J gene lost 7 bases, with 19 bases spanning the gap. Filled out from reference TRBV5-1 and TRBJ2-5, the complete variable domain reads KAGVTQTPRYLIKTRGQQVTLSCSPISGHRSVSWYQQTPGQGLQFLFEYFSETQRNKGNFPGRFSGRQFSNSRSEMNVSTLELGDSALYLCASSLGLEAPVGTQYFGPGTRLLVL.

This clone has just a few counts. The chain carries TRBV7-3 and TRBJ1-2, with 9 bases that match TRBD1. This CDR3 is built from 16 residues. Looked up from germline, CDR1 is SGHTA and CDR2 is FQGTGA. V lost 3 bases and J lost 2; bases outside the gene matches: 7. The CDR3 nucleotides are TGTGCCAGCAGCTTGACAGGGGGAATGAAAAACTATGGCTACACCTTC. Translated, it gives CASSLTGGMKNYGYTF.

This sequence joins TRBV2 and TRBJ2-2; 9 nucleotides agree with TRBD2. Germline CDR1 SNHLY, CDR2 FYNNEI. Losses at the gene ends were 6 bases for V and 6 bases for J; bases not matched to a gene: 8. This CDR3 contains 15 residues. CDR3 nucleotide sequence: TGTGCCAGCAGAGGGACTAGCCATTCTCCCGGGGAGCTGTTTTTT. Its translation is CASRGTSHSPGELFF.

The genes are TRBV5-4 and TRBJ2-5; TRBD1 aligns across 7 bases. This CDR3 is 14 amino acids long. Per germline, CDR1 SGHNT and CDR2 YYREEE (reference sequence). V gave up 3 bases and J gave up 2 bases; unmatched junction bases: 4. The CDR3 sequence is CASSSQGTQETQYF. CDR3 DNA sequence: TGTGCCAGCAGCTCACAGGGGACGCAAGAGACCCAGTACTTC.

The chain uses TRBV14 and TRBJ2-5; D is unresolved. In germline, CDR1 is SGHDN, CDR2 FVKESK. The CDR3 has 13 amino acids. Trimming stripped 4 bases from V and 5 bases from J, with 11 bases between. The DNA for the CDR3 is TGTGCCAGCAGCCTGCATTCTGTGGAGACCCAGTACTTC. The encoded protein is CASSLHSVETQYF.

This rearrangement joins TRBV7-8 to TRBJ1-2, with 10 bases aligning to TRBD1. After removal of 6 bases from V and 12 bases from J, the junction contained 10 bases not matched to a gene. The V gene's germline CDR1 is SGHVS and CDR2 FQNEAQ. The CDR3 runs to 13 residues. CDR3 nucleotides: TGTGCCAGCAGGCCAAACCGGGACAGGGGAGACACCTTC. Its translation is CASRPNRDRGDTF.

The chain carries TRBV6-5 and TRBJ2-4; 7 nucleotides line up with TRBD2. Germline loops: CDR1 MNHEY, CDR2 SVGAGI. Losses at the gene ends were 0 bases for V and 8 bases for J; bases not matched to a gene: 10. CDR3 length: 16 amino acids. CDR3 DNA: TGTGCCAGCAGTTACTCGATGGTCGGGGGAGGGGACATTCAGTACTTC. It codes for CASSYSMVGGGDIQYF.

The chain links TRBV9 to TRBJ1-1; no firm D call. The CDR3 runs 12 residues. V was pared by 2 bases and J by 7 bases, with 9 bases between. The V gene's germline CDR1 is SGDLS and CDR2 YYNGEE. The CDR3 bases are TGTGCCAGCAGCGTGGATTCGGGTGAAGCTTTCTTT. Its protein product is CASSVDSGEAFF.

The rearrangement joins TRBV14 to TRBJ2-7; TRBD1 might be the D (5 bases). V was trimmed by 5 bases and J by 3 bases, leaving 14 bases between them. This CDR3 is 14 amino acids long. Germline V gene lookup returns CDR1 SGHDN and CDR2 FVKESK. The CDR3 DNA sequence: TGTGCCAGCAGCGAGACAGTTTGGGGCTACGAGCAGTACTTC. It codes for CASSETVWGYEQYF.

V is TRBV11-2 and J is TRBJ2-7; D may be TRBD2 (6 bases). Germline CDR1 is SGHAT and CDR2 is FQNNGV. Trimming shortened V by 1 base and J by 2 bases, and 9 bases separated the two germline ends. The CDR3 spans 14 residues. In DNA, the CDR3 is TGTGCCAGCAGCTTAGGCCCGGGGGCCTACGAGCAGTACTTC. This encodes CASSLGPGAYEQYF.

In this sample, this clone turned up once. This rearrangement joins TRBV30 to TRBJ2-7, with 7 positions matching TRBD1. Germline values: CDR1 GTSNPN, CDR2 SVGIG (reference sequence). V was pared by 1 base and J by 3 bases, with 6 bases of the junction left unmatched. The CDR3 runs 14 residues. The CDR3 nucleotides are TGTGCCTGGAGTGCCGGGACAGCTTTCTACGAGCAGTACTTC. This encodes CAWSAGTAFYEQYF.

The chain combines TRBV19 with TRBJ1-5; D is ambiguous. This CDR3 contains 14 residues. Germline V gives CDR1 LNHDA, CDR2 SQIVND (reference sequence). The V gene lost 3 bases and the J gene lost 4 bases, with 10 bases spanning the gap. The CDR3 bases are TGTGCCAGTAGTATGAAGGGCTCGAATCAGCCCCAGCATTTT. Translation: CASSMKGSNQPQHF.

The rearrangement links TRBV2 to TRBJ2-1, with D perhaps TRBD1 (6 bases). The CDR3 is 10 residues long. Per germline, CDR1 SNHLY and CDR2 FYNNEI. V was pared by 7 bases and J by 14 bases, with 12 bases between. CDR3 protein: CASKSGAKFF. CDR3 DNA sequence: TGTGCCAGCAAGTCAGGGGCCAAGTTCTTC.

This rearrangement joins TRBV5-6 to TRBJ1-2, with TRBD1 identical over 7 bases. Germline CDR1 SGHDT, CDR2 YYEEEE. CDR3 length equals 17 residues. V was pared by 6 bases and J by 10 bases, with 24 bases of the junction left unmatched. CDR3 sequence (DNA): TGTGCCAGCACCCTTAGCTTGGAGGGGGCGGACTATGGCGACTACACCTTC. This codes for CASTLSLEGADYGDYTF.

This chain joins TRBV5-4 and TRBJ1-2; D might be TRBD1 (5 bases). The CDR3 sequence is 14 residues long. Germline CDR1 is SGHNT and CDR2 is YYREEE (reference sequence). Trimming stripped 2 bases from V and 7 bases from J, with 15 bases between. CDR3 DNA: TGTGCCAGCAGCTTTGGTCAGTCCCAGGGTGGCTACACCTTC. It translates to CASSFGQSQGGYTF.

This clone was observed a handful of times. The rearrangement uses TRBV6-5 and TRBJ1-5; 7 bases agree with TRBD1. V was clipped by 6 bases and J by 7 bases; unmatched bases: 12. Germline CDR1 MNHEY, CDR2 SVGAGI. CDR3 size: 15 residues. This CDR3 reads CASSPTGQRGQPQHF. As DNA, the CDR3 is TGTGCCAGCAGCCCGACGGGACAGCGTGGACAGCCCCAGCATTTT.

The chain links TRBV19 to TRBJ2-3; D not certain. The CDR3 is 11 amino acids. V lost 7 bases to trimming and J lost 4 bases, with 6 bases between them. The germline gives CDR1 LNHDA, CDR2 SQIVND (reference sequence). The CDR3 loop is CASKGADTQYF. The CDR3 DNA follows: TGTGCCAGTAAAGGCGCAGATACGCAGTATTTT.

The V call is TRBV9, the J call TRBJ2-3; either TRBD1 or TRBD2 may supply D (5 bases each). The V end lost 5 bases, the J end lost 4 bases, and 14 bases lay between the germline ends. Germline loops: CDR1 SGDLS, CDR2 YYNGEE. The length of the CDR3 is 14 residues. The CDR3 is CASSGGKLADTQYF. The DNA for the CDR3 is TGTGCCAGCAGTGGGGGAAAATTAGCAGATACGCAGTATTTT.

The rearrangement joins TRBV13 to TRBJ1-3, with D possibly TRBD1 on 5 matching bases. V lost 6 bases, J lost 0 bases, and 12 bases lay in between. CDR1 and CDR2 (germline): PRHDT, FYEKMQ (reference sequence). The CDR3 is 15 residues long. CDR3 sequence reads: CASSWGRISGNTIYF. DNA for the CDR3: TGTGCCAGCAGTTGGGGCAGAATCTCTGGAAACACCATATATTTT.